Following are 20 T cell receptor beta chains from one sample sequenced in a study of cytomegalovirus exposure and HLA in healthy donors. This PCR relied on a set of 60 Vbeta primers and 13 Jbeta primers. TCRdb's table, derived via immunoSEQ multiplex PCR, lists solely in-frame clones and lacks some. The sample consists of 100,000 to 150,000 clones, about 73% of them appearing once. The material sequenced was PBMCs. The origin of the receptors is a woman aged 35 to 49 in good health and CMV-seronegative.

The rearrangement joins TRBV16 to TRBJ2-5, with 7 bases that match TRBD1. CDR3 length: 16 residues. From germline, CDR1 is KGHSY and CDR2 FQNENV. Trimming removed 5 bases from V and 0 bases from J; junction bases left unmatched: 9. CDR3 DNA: TGTGCCAGCAGCACATCTTCGGACAGGAACCAAGAGACCCAGTACTTC. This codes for CASSTSSDRNQETQYF.

CDR3 in DNA: TGTGCCAGCAGACCGACCGGGACAGGGATATACGAGCAGTACTTC. Protein: CASRPTGTGIYEQYF. The V call is TRBV28, the J call TRBJ2-7; 9 positions match TRBD1. Trimming removed 6 bases from V and 4 bases from J; junction bases left unmatched: 10. The CDR3 totals 15 residues. CDR1 MDHEN and CDR2 SYDVKM come from the germline V gene.

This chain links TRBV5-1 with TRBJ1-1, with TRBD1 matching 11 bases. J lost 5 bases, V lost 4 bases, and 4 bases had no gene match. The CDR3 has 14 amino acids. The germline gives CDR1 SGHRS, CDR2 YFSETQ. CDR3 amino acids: CASSPGQGETEAFF. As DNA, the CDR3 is TGCGCCAGCAGCCCGGGACAGGGGGAAACTGAAGCTTTCTTT.

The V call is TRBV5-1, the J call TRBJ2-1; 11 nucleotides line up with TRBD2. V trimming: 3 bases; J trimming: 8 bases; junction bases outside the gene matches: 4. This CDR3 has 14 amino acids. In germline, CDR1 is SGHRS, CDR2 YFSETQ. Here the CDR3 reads CASSSGTSGDEQFF. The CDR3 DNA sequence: TGCGCCAGCAGCTCTGGGACTAGCGGAGATGAGCAGTTCTTC.

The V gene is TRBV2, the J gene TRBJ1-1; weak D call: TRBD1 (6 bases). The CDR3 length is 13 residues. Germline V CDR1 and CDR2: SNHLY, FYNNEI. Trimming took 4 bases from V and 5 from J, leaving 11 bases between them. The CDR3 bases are TGTGCCAGCAGTGTGAGCAGGGGAACTGAAGCTTTCTTT. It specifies CASSVSRGTEAFF.

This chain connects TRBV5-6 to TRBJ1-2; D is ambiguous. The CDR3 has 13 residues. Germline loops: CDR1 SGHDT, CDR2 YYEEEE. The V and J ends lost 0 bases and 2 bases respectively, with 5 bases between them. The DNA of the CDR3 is TGTGCCAGCAGCTTGGGGCAGAACTATGGCTACACCTTC. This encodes CASSLGQNYGYTF.

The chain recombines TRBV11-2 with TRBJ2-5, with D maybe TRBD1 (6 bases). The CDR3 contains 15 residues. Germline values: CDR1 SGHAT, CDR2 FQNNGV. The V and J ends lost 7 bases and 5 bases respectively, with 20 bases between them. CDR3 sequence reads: CASNLGGGHGETQYF. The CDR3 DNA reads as TGTGCCAGCAACCTGGGTGGGGGCCACGGGGAGACCCAGTACTTC.

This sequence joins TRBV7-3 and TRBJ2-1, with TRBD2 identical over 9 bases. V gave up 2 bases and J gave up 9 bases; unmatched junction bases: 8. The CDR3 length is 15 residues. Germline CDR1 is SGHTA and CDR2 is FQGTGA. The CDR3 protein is CASSLSGTSRGEQFF. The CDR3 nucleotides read TGTGCCAGCAGCTTATCCGGGACTAGCCGTGGTGAGCAGTTCTTC.

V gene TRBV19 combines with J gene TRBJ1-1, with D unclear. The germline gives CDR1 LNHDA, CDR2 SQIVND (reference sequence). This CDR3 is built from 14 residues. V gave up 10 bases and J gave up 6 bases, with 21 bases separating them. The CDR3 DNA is TGTGCCACCTCGTCTGAGGCCAAGGCCGCTGAAGCTTTCTTT. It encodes CATSSEAKAAEAFF.

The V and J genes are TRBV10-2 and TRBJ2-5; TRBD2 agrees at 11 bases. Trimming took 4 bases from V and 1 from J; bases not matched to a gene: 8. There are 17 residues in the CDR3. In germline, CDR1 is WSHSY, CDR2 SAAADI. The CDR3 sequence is CASSGAQGTSGQETQYF. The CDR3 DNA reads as TGCGCCAGCAGTGGGGCACAAGGGACTAGCGGCCAAGAGACCCAGTACTTC.

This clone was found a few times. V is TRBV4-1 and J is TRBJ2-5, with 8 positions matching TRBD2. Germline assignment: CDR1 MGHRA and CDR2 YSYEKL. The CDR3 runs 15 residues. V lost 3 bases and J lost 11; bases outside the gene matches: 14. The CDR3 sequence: CASSHRAGDPTEQYF. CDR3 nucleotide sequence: TGCGCCAGCAGCCATAGAGCGGGAGACCCCACGGAGCAGTACTTC.

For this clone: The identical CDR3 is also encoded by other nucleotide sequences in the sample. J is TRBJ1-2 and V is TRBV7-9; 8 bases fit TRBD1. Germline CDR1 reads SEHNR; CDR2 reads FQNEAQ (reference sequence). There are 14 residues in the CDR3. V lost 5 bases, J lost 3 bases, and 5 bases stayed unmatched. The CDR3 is CASSLAGGDYGYTF. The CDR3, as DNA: TGTGCCAGCAGCCTGGCAGGGGGCGACTATGGCTACACCTTC.

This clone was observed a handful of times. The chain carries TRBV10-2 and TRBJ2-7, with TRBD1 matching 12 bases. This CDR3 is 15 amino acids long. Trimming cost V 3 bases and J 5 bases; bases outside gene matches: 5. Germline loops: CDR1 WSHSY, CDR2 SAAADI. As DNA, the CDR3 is TGCGCCAGCAGTGACGGGACAGGGGGCCTACACGAGCAGTACTTC. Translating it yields CASSDGTGGLHEQYF.

For the CDR3, the DNA is TGCGCCAGCAGCTCGAGTCCCCGGGAGCCCCAAGAGACCCAGTACTTC. It yields the protein CASSSSPREPQETQYF. V and J are TRBV5-1 and TRBJ2-5; the D gene is possibly TRBD2 (6 bases). Per the germline V gene, CDR1 is SGHRS and CDR2 is YFSETQ. V lost 3 bases to trimming and J lost 1 base, with 16 bases between them. The length of the CDR3 is 16 residues.

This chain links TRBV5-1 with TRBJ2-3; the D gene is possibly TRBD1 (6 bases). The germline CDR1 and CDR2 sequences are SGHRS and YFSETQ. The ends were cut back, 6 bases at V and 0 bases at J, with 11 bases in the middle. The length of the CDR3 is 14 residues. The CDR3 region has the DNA TGCGCCAGCAAGGGGACAACTAGCACAGATACGCAGTATTTT. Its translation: CASKGTTSTDTQYF.

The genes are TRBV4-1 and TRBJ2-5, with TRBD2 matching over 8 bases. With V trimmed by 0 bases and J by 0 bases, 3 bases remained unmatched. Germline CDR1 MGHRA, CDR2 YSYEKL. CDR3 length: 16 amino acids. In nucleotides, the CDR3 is TGCGCCAGCAGCCAAGATACTAGCGGAGACCAAGAGACCCAGTACTTC. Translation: CASSQDTSGDQETQYF.

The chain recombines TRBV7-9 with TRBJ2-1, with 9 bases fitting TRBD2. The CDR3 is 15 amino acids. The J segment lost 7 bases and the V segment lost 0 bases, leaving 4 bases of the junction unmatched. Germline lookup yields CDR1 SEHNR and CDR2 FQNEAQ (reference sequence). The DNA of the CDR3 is TGTGCCAGCAGCTTAGCGCTTAGCGGGAGAAATGAGCAGTTCTTC. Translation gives CASSLALSGRNEQFF.

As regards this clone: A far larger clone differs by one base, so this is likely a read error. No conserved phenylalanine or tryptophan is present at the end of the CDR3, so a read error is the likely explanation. The CDR3 here is CASSPGTGFYGYTL. CDR3 coding DNA: TGTGCCAGCAGTCCTGGGACAGGTTTCTATGGCTACACCCTC. The chain employs TRBV6-1 and TRBJ1-2; 8 bases match TRBD1. V was clipped by 5 bases and J by 4 bases; unmatched bases: 6. This CDR3 has 14 residues. CDR1 is MNHNS, CDR2 SASEGT, per germline.

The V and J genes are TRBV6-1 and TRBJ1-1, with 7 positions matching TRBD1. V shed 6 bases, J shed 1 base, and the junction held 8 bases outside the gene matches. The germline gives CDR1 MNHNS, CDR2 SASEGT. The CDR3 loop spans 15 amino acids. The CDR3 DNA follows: TGTGCCAGCAGGGAGACAGGGACGTGGAACACTGAAGCTTTCTTT. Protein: CASRETGTWNTEAFF.

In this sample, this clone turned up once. The CDR3 spells CASSLVMRQPQHF. In nucleotides, the CDR3 is TGTGCCAGCAGCTTAGTAATGCGTCAGCCCCAGCATTTT. The genes are TRBV11-2 and TRBJ1-5; the D is unclear. CDR1 is SGHAT, CDR2 FQNNGV, per germline. V was pared by 1 base and J by 6 bases, with 7 bases between. The CDR3 covers 13 residues.